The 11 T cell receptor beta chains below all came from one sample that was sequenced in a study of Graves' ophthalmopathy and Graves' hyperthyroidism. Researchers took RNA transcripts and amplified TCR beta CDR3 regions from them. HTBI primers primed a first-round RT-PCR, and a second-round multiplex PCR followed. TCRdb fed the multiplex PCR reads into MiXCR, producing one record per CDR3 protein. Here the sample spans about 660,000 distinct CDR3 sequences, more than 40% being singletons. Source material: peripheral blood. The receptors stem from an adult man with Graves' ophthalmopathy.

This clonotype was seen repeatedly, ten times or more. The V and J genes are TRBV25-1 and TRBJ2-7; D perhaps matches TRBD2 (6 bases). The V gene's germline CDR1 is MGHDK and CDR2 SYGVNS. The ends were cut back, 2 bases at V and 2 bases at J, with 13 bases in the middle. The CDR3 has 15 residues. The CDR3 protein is CASSELARPTYEQYF. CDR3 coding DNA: TGTGCCAGCAGTGAACTAGCGAGGCCGACCTACGAGCAGTACTTC.

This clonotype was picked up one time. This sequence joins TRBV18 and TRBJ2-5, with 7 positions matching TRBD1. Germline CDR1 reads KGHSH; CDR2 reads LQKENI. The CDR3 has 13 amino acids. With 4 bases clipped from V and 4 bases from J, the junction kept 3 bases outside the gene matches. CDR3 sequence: CASSQGARETQYF. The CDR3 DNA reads TGTGCCAGCTCACAGGGGGCACGAGAGACCCAGTACTTC.

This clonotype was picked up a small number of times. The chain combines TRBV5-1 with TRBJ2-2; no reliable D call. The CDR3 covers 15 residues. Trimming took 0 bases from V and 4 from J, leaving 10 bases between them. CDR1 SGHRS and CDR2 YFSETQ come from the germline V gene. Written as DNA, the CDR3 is TGCGCCAGCAGCTTGGAGCCGAAAGGCACCGGGGAGCTGTTTTTT. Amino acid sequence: CASSLEPKGTGELFF. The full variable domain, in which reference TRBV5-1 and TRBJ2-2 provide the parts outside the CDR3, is KAGVTQTPRYLIKTRGQQVTLSCSPISGHRSVSWYQQTPGQGLQFLFEYFSETQRNKGNFPGRFSGRQFSNSRSEMNVSTLELGDSALYLCASSLEPKGTGELFFGEGSRLTVL.

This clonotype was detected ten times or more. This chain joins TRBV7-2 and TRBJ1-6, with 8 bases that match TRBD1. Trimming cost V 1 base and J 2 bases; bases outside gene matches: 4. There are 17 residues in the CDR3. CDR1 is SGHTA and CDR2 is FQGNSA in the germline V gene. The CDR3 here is CASSLVGQGAYNSPLHF. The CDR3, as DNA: TGTGCCAGCAGCTTAGTCGGACAGGGTGCCTATAATTCACCCCTCCACTTT. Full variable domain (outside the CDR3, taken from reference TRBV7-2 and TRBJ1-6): GAGVSQSPSNKVTEKGKDVELRCDPISGHTALYWYRQSLGQGLEFLIYFQGNSAPDKSGLPSDRFSAERTGGSVSTLTIQRTQQEDSAVYLCASSLVGQGAYNSPLHFGNGTRLTVT.

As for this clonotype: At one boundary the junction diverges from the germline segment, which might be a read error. CDR3 loop: CTTSVGGTDTQYF. The CDR3 DNA follows: TGTACCACCAGTGTTGGCGGCACAGATACGCAGTATTTT. The chain joins TRBV24-1 to TRBJ2-3; no clear D gene. Germline CDR1 and CDR2: KGHDR and SFDVKD. This CDR3 has 13 amino acids.

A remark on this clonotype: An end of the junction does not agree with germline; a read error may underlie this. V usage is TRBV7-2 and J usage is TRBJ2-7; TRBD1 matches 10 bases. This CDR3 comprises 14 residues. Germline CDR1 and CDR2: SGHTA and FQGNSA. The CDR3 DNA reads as TGCGCCAGCAGCCCCCGGGACAGGGGCAGCGAGCAGTACTTC. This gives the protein CASSPRDRGSEQYF.

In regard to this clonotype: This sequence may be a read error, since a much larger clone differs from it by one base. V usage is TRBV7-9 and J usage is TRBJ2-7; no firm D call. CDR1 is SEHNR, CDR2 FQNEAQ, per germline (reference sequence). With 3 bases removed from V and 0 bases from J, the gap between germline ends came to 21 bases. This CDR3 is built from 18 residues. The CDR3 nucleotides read TGTGCCAGCAGCTTTCATCTGACGAGACGCCTTAGCTCCTACGAGCAGTACTTC. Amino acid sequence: CASSFHLTRRLSSYEQYF.

The CDR3 coding sequence is TGTGCCAGCAACCAAACAGGGGAAGATGGCTACACCTTC. Its translation is CASNQTGEDGYTF. The chain carries TRBV12-3 or TRBV12-4 and TRBJ1-2, with TRBD1 matching over 7 bases. The CDR3 consists of 13 residues. V shed 7 bases, J shed 6 bases, and the junction held 8 bases outside the gene matches.

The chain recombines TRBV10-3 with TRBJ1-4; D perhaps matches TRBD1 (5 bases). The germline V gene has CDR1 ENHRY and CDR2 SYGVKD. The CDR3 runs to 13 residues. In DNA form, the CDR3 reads TGTGCTGCGGGAGGCCAGGGAGGCAGAAAACTGTTTTTT. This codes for CAAGGQGGRKLFF.

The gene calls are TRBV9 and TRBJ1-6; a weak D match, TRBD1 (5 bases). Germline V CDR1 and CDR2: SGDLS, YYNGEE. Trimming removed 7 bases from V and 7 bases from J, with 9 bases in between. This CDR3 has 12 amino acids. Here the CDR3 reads CASGASNSPLHF. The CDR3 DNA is TGTGCCAGCGGGGCCTCAAATTCACCCCTCCACTTT.

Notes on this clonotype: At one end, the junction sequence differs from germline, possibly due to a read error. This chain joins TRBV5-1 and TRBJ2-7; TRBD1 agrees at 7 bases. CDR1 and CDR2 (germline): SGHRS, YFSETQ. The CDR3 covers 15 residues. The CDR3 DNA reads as TGCGCCAGCAGCCCCCGACGGGACAGCTCCTGCGAGCAGTACTTC. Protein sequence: CASSPRRDSSCEQYF.